This T cell receptor (beta chain) was observed in a study of response to subunit inactivated influenza vaccine (dated by TCRdb to between 2018 and 2020). Study-wide context: Deep quantitative profiling of the T cell receptor repertoire was used in the study to follow responses to a trivalent subunit inactivated influenza vaccine.

About this clonotype: The antigen it recognizes is unknown. Base-call qualities are not available, and no considerably larger clone is one nucleotide away.

The library was obtained by RT-PCR. The instrument was an Illumina HiSeq 2500. TCRdb ran its own pipeline on the public reads, namely fastp trimming at Q25 and MiXCR clone calling, and kept in-frame beta chains. Under each unique CDR3 protein, matching rows form one entry showing the most common genes and DNA. Across this sample there are about 570,000 distinct CDR3 sequences, with about 11% seen only once. The ten biggest clones cover 11% of the sample. V and J lose 2 bases and 5 bases, and a span of 12 bases separates them. Including the terminal cysteine and phenylalanine, the CDR3 comprises 14 residues. CDR3 DNA is the only sequence kept; it has 42 bases, read in frame from the first base. According to the germline V gene, CDR1 reads MNHEY and CDR2 reads SVGAGI. Overall study outcomes, separate from this receptor: The authors suggested that each seasonal influenza vaccination may recruit only a limited number of new T cells.

These same data were also listed under a study on T cells expressing NK-cell markers. In that second paper, the authors write: The TCR beta cDNA libraries were made using 5'RACE template switching, a step that added both a universal primer site and unique molecular identifiers. In sorted CD3+CD56+NKG2C+, CD3+CD56+NKG2C- and CD3+CD56-NKG2C+ T-cell subsets from 8 or 9 donors, TCR beta-chain repertoires were profiled. Among the eight sequenced donors, only one was HCMV-seronegative, while the other seven were HCMV-seropositive. To restrict sorting to alphabetaTCR-expressing T cells, an anti-gammadeltaTCR antibody was added in several experiments. In about six donors, the dominant CD3+CD56+NKG2C+ clonotypes were found to rank among the top 10 CD8+ clonotypes and to make up about 1.0-7.5% of CD8+ T cells. Those dominant clonotypes were again the most abundant among CD3+CD56-NKG2C+ cells in a handful of donors, at about 28.3-65%. It remained unclear whether the expanded NKG2C-expressing T cell clones were specific for HCMV antigens. The study sequenced eight donors, all healthy volunteers chosen at random: three men and five women. HCMV-specific IgG was detected in serum with a commercial ELISA kit to determine HCMV serostatus. Peripheral blood mononuclear cells were isolated from blood by Ficoll density gradient centrifugation. Bulk peripheral blood T-cell repertoires were additionally sequenced from unsorted PBMC for 5 or 6 donors. cDNA synthesis was primed from the TCR beta constant segment, followed by two successive PCR amplification steps. Libraries were sequenced as 2 x 150 bp reads on Illumina HiSeq 2000/2500, MiSeq or NextSeq. MIGEC was used to demultiplex reads and group the reads by UMI, and MiTCR was used to assemble and quantify clonotypes. To exclude erroneous sequences, any TCR cDNA sequence not supported by at least two reads was discarded. The tcR package was used for downstream repertoire analysis, and clonotypes were matched across fractions by CDR3 nucleotide sequence plus V segment. Antigen specificity was annotated against VDJdb with VDJmatch, allowing one amino acid substitution in CDR3.

The source of this sequence is a middle-aged man who received an inactivated influenza vaccine. Donor details come from another sample of the same person, matched by shared clones. This sequence uses TRBV6-5 and TRBJ2-5; 6 matching bases give a weak D call of TRBD1. Source: PBMCs from blood, taken on the day of vaccination. The encoded CDR3 is CASSYARGRETQYF. In nucleotides, the sequence is TGTGCCAGCAGTTACGCCAGGGGCAGGGAGACCCAGTACTTC.